One and the same sample provided the 2 T cell receptor beta chains below, sequenced in a study of PD-L1 blockade in urothelial cancer. Assay: immunoSEQ multiplex PCR; the TCRdb copy retains only in-frame clones and omits some. Here the sample spans about 41,000 clones, over 65% being singletons. The material sequenced was PBMCs, taken around atezolizumab (anti-PD-L1) treatment. The receptors originated from a man in his 60s with urothelial cancer.

V gene TRBV28 combines with J gene TRBJ1-4, with D possibly TRBD1 on 5 matching bases. This CDR3 is built from 23 residues. Germline V gene sequence: CDR1 MDHEN, CDR2 SYDVKM. V gave up 5 bases and J gave up 0 bases, with 34 bases separating them. CDR3 protein: CASSPSLGQGERYADATNEKLFF. CDR3 nucleotide sequence: TGTGCCAGCAGTCCGTCCTTAGGGCAGGGTGAACGGTATGCGGACGCAACTAATGAAAAACTGTTTTTT.

V usage is TRBV2 and J usage is TRBJ2-7; 7 bases fit TRBD1. Losses at the gene ends were 2 bases for V and 3 bases for J; bases not matched to a gene: 7. Germline V gene data show CDR1 as SNHLY and CDR2 as FYNNEI. The CDR3 extends over 15 amino acids. CDR3: CASSEPGTVNYEQYF. CDR3 bases: TGTGCCAGCAGTGAACCCGGGACAGTTAACTACGAGCAGTACTTC. The variable domain in full, completed from reference TRBV2 and TRBJ2-7, reads EPEVTQTPSHQVTQMGQEVILRCVPISNHLYFYWYRQILGQKVEFLVSFYNNEISEKSEIFDDQFSVERPDGSNFTLKIRSTKLEDSAMYFCASSEPGTVNYEQYFGPGTRLTVT.